This T cell receptor beta chain was sequenced for a study of blood T cell repertoires in COVID-19. Study-wide context: Sites in the United States, Italy and Spain provided acute and convalescent COVID-19 samples. PBMCs, B-cell-depleted T cells, or T cells were the source of the cDNA or gDNA that made up the material.

This clone was counted once. Assay used: immunoSEQ multiplex PCR; TCRdb lists only in-frame clones, some missing. The sample lists under 200,000 clones, about 91% occurring once. CDR1 and CDR2 from the germline V gene are GTSNPN and SVGIG (reference sequence). Trimming left V 1 base short and J 6 bases short, with 7 bases between. The CDR3 contains 11 residues. The sample was PBMCs or T cells enriched from blood (not recorded which). This clonotype originated in a woman aged 18-30 years who had recovered from COVID-19. The chain recombines TRBV30 with TRBJ2-7; D is unclear. The CDR3 region is CAWSAEPEQYF. As DNA, the CDR3 is TGTGCCTGGAGTGCAGAACCCGAGCAGTACTTC.